What follows is one T cell receptor beta chain and its context. Trimming cost V 3 bases and J 2 bases, with 11 bases left between them. CDR1 is WNHNN and CDR2 is SYGVQD in the germline V gene (reference sequence). This CDR3 is built from 14 residues. TCRdb's copy holds only in-frame clones and misses some; the assay was immunoSEQ multiplex PCR. Among more than 30,000 clones, 85% to 95% were seen once, and the ten largest hold 1.2%. The sample originates from a study of T cell changes during pregnancy in multiple sclerosis. V gene TRBV10-1 combines with J gene TRBJ2-7; D is undetermined. The sequenced sample consisted of PBMCs (not recorded whether the cells were cultured). The sequence derives from a female donor with multiple sclerosis, enrolled in a pregnancy study. CDR3 coding DNA: TGCGCCAGCAGTGAAGGTCAATCACCCTACGAGCAGTACTTC. Protein sequence: CASSEGQSPYEQYF.